This T cell receptor beta chain stems from a study of blood T cell repertoires in COVID-19 (dated by TCRdb to the early 2020s). The study in broad terms: The collaborator samples originated in the United States, Italy and Spain and spanned the acute and convalescent phases of COVID-19. The prospective study material was composed of cDNA or gDNA derived from T cells, B-cell-depleted T cells, or PBMCs. The dataset comprised deeply sampled blood TCRbeta repertoires from subjects exposed to, actively infected with, or recovered from COVID-19. The repertoires were released in a freely available public database meant as a resource for research on the immune response to SARS-CoV-2. Samples were obtained from the ongoing ImmuneRACE study (first 160 participants) and from 1,254 subjects provided by 6 global collaborators. Nearly every sample came with metadata listing a de-identified subject ID, COVID-19 status, age in years and sex. HLA class I and class II types, where available, came from metadata supplied by the sample provider rather than from assay-based typing. The research as a whole found: The quantity of clinical and demographic metadata differed by source and by participant and was supplied without curation.

Comment on this clone: Which antigen it targets is not known. No base-level quality is on record; no much larger clone is a single base apart.

TCRbeta CDR3 regions were amplified from genomic DNA using the immunoSEQ Assay, a bias-controlled multiplex PCR. In the authors' own workflow: The number of nucleated cells in each sample was estimated by amplification of reference gene primers within the assay. Sequence reads were collapsed and filtered to measure the absolute abundance of every unique TCRbeta CDR3 rearrangement. For each sample, productive Simpson clonality was calculated by taking the square root of Simpson's diversity index across productive rearrangements. TCRdb's version of the immuneACCESS table is confined to in-frame rearrangements and falls short of the full clone set. An unresolved V gene accounts for under half of the shortfall where checked; the remainder is of unknown origin. V and J calls and clone size follow that table, whereas D and trimming were derived from the DNA. Counted in this sample were fewer than 150,000 clones; around nine tenths of them appeared once. The ten biggest clones cover 4% to 4.5% of the sample.

Each collaborating institution followed its own protocols to collect whole blood in K2EDTA tubes. For TCRbeta analysis, collaborator samples were shipped as frozen whole blood, as isolated PBMCs, or as DNA extracted from either sample type. According to the germline V gene (reference sequence), CDR1 reads LGHDT and CDR2 reads YNNKEL. V is reduced by 1 base and J by 3 bases, leaving a spacing of 12 bases between them. Taken from cysteine to phenylalanine, the CDR3 has 15 residues. Only CDR3 DNA is held: 45 bases, read in frame from base 1. This TCR was sampled from a middle-aged woman with acute or convalescent COVID-19. The chain couples TRBV3-1 (or the pseudogene TRBV3-2) to TRBJ1-1; the D segment could be TRBD1, given 5 matching bases. The sample was peripheral blood. The CDR3 amino acid sequence is: CASSQGHGGYTEAFF. The DNA sequence is as follows: TGTGCCAGCAGCCAAGGACATGGGGGGTACACTGAAGCTTTCTTT.